The entry that follows covers one T cell receptor beta chain sequence. The antigen is not known. These data belong to a study of shared clonotypes between healthy human individuals. Per the original data handling: ImmunoSEQ junction-only sequences lacked quality scores, so their filtering differed. Generated by immunoSEQ multiplex PCR, the TCRdb table keeps only in-frame clones and is missing some. V and J calls and clone size are copied from that table; D and trimming were computed from the DNA. The data show some 2.4 million clones, with over 85% seen just once and roughly 0.39% held by the top ten. Germline V gene lookup returns CDR1 SGHRS and CDR2 YFSETQ. This CDR3 spans 12 amino acids. Between the trimmed V and J ends, which lost 4 bases and 8 bases, there was a span of 10 bases. Study conclusions and caveats: Shared across a handful of donors were roughly 5% of the naive CD4 clonotypes.

Sample: naive CD4+ T cells from PBMCs. Subset given: CD45RA+ positively selected. This clonotype originated in a man between 18 and 29 years old in good health. Some clones in this sample may be carry-over from other donors' samples. The chain is built from TRBV5-1 and TRBJ2-1, with a weak D call TRBD2 (6 bases). The DNA of the CDR3 is TGCGCCAGCAGCCCTGGGGAGGATGAGCAGTTCTTC. Amino acid sequence: CASSPGEDEQFF.